This passage covers 5 T cell receptor beta chains from one sample sequenced in a study of T cells in women clearing cervical HPV infection. The method was immunoSEQ multiplex PCR; TCRdb's version includes in-frame clones alone and lacks a portion of them. The data show tens of thousands of clones, and the top ten clones hold roughly 10%. The specimen sequenced was blood buffy coat. The receptors shown here come from a woman aged 18 to 75 with a cervical HPV16 infection that either progressed to CIN3+ or cleared (not recorded which).

Judged by frequency, this clone is large (0.1 to 1%). The CDR3 end lies 3 residues beyond the end of the read and is filled in from the germline J gene. The chain combines TRBV18 with TRBJ2-7, with 7 bases aligning to TRBD2. With V trimmed by 2 bases and J by 0 bases, 4 bases remained unmatched. CDR1 is KGHSH, CDR2 LQKENI, per germline. The CDR3 totals 15 residues. Incomplete CDR3 DNA: TGTGCCAGCTCACCAGCGGGCGGGAGCTCCTACGAG. Its protein product is CASSPAGGSSYE. The whole CDR3 reads CASSPAGGSSYEQYF.

For this clone: The read terminates 3 residues ahead of where the CDR3 ends, so the germline J gene completes it. This chain links TRBV11-2 with TRBJ1-2, with TRBD1 identical over 7 bases. This CDR3 region has 15 residues. V was clipped by 1 base and J by 4 bases; unmatched bases: 6. CDR1 is SGHAT and CDR2 is FQNNGV in the germline V gene. CDR3 DNA, as far as it was read: TGTGCCAGCAGCTTAGGACAGGGAAGGTTCTATGGC. This translates into CASSLGQGRFYG. The complete CDR3 reads CASSLGQGRFYGYTF.

With regard to this clone: The read comes to an end 3 residues before the CDR3 does, leaving the germline J gene to fill in the end. This chain connects TRBV2 to TRBJ1-2; D is ambiguous. The CDR3 extends over 13 amino acids. V was clipped by 8 bases and J by 3 bases, with 13 bases between them. Germline CDR1 is SNHLY and CDR2 is FYNNEI. The CDR3 DNA, read in part, is TGTGCCAGCCTATCCGATCCTTACTATGGC. Translation gives CASLSDPYYG. The complete CDR3 reads CASLSDPYYGYTF.

Notes on this clone: The CDR3 goes on 3 residues after the read ends, and that part is filled in from the germline J gene. The V gene is TRBV11-3, the J gene TRBJ2-7; 9 nucleotides align to TRBD1. The V and J ends lost 1 base and 1 base, in that order; junction bases with no gene match: 2. Germline V gene lookup returns CDR1 SGHNT and CDR2 YENEEA. CDR3 length: 15 amino acids. CDR3 DNA (partial): TGTGCCAGCAGCTTAGGGGGACAGGGATCCTACGAG. This codes for CASSLGGQGSYE. The full CDR3 sequence reads CASSLGGQGSYEQYF.

To note about this clone: The CDR3 extends 3 residues past the end of the read, so its final part is completed from the germline J gene. The chain recombines TRBV2 with TRBJ1-5; D is perhaps TRBD1 (6 bases). V lost 3 bases and J lost 3, with 18 bases in between. The CDR3 totals 17 residues. The germline V gene encodes CDR1 SNHLY and CDR2 FYNNEI. CDR3 loop: CASSEGHAKGINQPQHF. Partial CDR3 DNA: TGTGCCAGCAGTGAGGGACACGCCAAAGGGATCAATCAGCCC.